These T cell receptor beta chains were read from a single sample in a study of cytomegalovirus exposure and HLA in healthy donors. The protocol was immunoSEQ multiplex PCR, while the TCRdb copy is restricted to in-frame clones and leaves out a portion. Among 160,000 or so clones listed, approximately 88% were seen once. The sample comprised PBMCs. The receptor source for this set is a woman aged 25 to 39 in good health and CMV-seronegative. The CDR3 runs from the conserved cysteine through the conserved F or W. Fields, in order: D gene, J gene, V gene, clone size, CDR3 protein, CDR3 DNA. D genes are given only for firm matches. Expanded clones get a size class; other rows say once, few or many, or leave the size out.

>TRBD1|TRBJ1-5|TRBV4-1|.
CASSQGDRGVFSGSNQPQHF
TGCGCCAGCAGCCAAGGGGACAGGGGGGTATTCAGTGGCAGCAATCAGCCCCAGCATTTT
>TRBD1|TRBJ1-2|TRBV4-1|.
CASSQDNDRDYGYTF
TGCGCCAGCAGCCAAGATAATGACAGGGACTATGGCTACACCTTC
>.|TRBJ2-2|TRBV30|.
CAWRARENTGELFF
TGTGCCTGGAGAGCGAGGGAAAACACCGGGGAGCTGTTTTTT
>TRBD2|TRBJ2-2|TRBV9|.
CASTGTSGRTGELFF
TGTGCCAGCACCGGGACTAGCGGGCGGACCGGGGAGCTGTTTTTT
>.|TRBJ2-7|TRBV5-5|.
CASSLRGNYEQYF
TGTGCCAGCAGCTTGAGGGGAAACTACGAGCAGTACTTC
>.|TRBJ1-2|TRBV6-4|.
CASSDVAGRLSGYTF
TGTGCCAGCAGTGACGTAGCAGGGCGCCTCTCTGGCTACACCTTC
>.|TRBJ2-1|TRBV7-9|.
CASSSLGRSRGEQFF
TGTGCCAGCAGCTCTCTCGGTCGGAGTAGAGGTGAGCAGTTCTTC
>.|TRBJ2-5|TRBV18|few
CASSPRGHGAQYF
TGTGCCAGCTCACCACGAGGGCATGGGGCCCAGTACTTC
>TRBD2|TRBJ2-7|TRBV28|.
CASSAPGLGAYEQYF
TGTGCCAGCAGTGCCCCGGGACTAGGGGCCTACGAGCAGTACTTC
>TRBD1|TRBJ1-2|TRBV4-3|few
CASSQNGDRSYYGYTF
TGCGCCAGCAGCCAGAATGGGGACAGGTCGTACTATGGCTACACCTTC
>TRBD2|TRBJ2-1|TRBV27|.
CASSSPSGRTDEQFF
TGTGCCAGCAGTTCCCCTAGCGGGAGAACAGATGAGCAGTTCTTC
>.|TRBJ1-5|TRBV19|.
CASSVRLGNQPQHF
TGTGCCAGTAGTGTGAGACTGGGCAATCAGCCCCAGCATTTT
>TRBD1|TRBJ1-6|TRBV4-3|.
CASSQDSGDRGRPNNSPLHF
TGCGCCAGCAGCCAAGATAGCGGGGACAGGGGCCGACCGAATAATTCACCCCTCCACTTT
>.|TRBJ2-7|TRBV27|.
CASSLNRQGYEQYF
TGTGCCAGCAGTTTAAATCGGCAGGGGTACGAGCAGTACTTC
>.|TRBJ1-1|TRBV6-5|.
CASSMVGDTPGAFF
TGTGCCAGCAGCATGGTTGGAGACACGCCGGGGGCTTTCTTT
>TRBD1|TRBJ2-3|TRBV6-5|.
CASSYSFQGAWYTQYF
TGTGCCAGCAGTTACTCGTTTCAGGGGGCATGGTATACGCAGTATTTT
>TRBD1|TRBJ2-7|TRBV19|.
CASSKTWDRSVEQYF
TGTGCCAGTAGTAAAACTTGGGACAGAAGCGTCGAGCAGTACTTC
>TRBD1|TRBJ2-7|TRBV27|.
CASSLSRFTGGASYEQYF
TGTGCCAGCAGTTTATCGAGGTTTACAGGGGGCGCTTCCTACGAGCAGTACTTC
>.|TRBJ1-1|TRBV7-9|once
CASSLSGPGGEAFF
TGTGCCAGCAGCTTATCAGGGCCGGGGGGTGAAGCTTTCTTT
>.|TRBJ1-2|TRBV10-2|.
CASSGTQRSPSYGYTF
TGCGCCAGCAGCGGGACACAAAGAAGTCCCTCCTATGGCTACACCTTC
>.|TRBJ2-7|TRBV4-3|.
CASSQEGQVPLYEQYF
TGCGCCAGCAGCCAAGAGGGGCAGGTCCCCCTCTACGAGCAGTACTTC
>.|TRBJ1-2|TRBV27|.
CASSLSTRGAYGYTF
TGTGCCAGCAGTTTATCGACTCGGGGGGCCTATGGCTACACCTTC
>.|TRBJ1-2|TRBV4-1|.
CASSQAPLAGVGEGYTF
TGCGCCAGCAGCCAAGCCCCGTTGGCGGGGGTCGGGGAAGGCTACACCTTC
>TRBD2|TRBJ2-7|TRBV2|few
CASAWTSGREQYF
TGTGCCAGCGCCTGGACTAGCGGGAGGGAGCAGTACTTC
>.|TRBJ2-1|TRBV6-5|.
CASSYSKSGTYNEQFF
TGTGCCAGCAGTTACTCGAAAAGCGGGACATACAATGAGCAGTTCTTC
>TRBD2|TRBJ2-1|TRBV5-4|.
CASSSTSGRRYEQFF
TGTGCCAGCAGCAGCACTAGCGGGAGGAGGTATGAGCAGTTCTTC
>TRBD1|TRBJ1-2|TRBV5-4|.
CASSPPGQGAGYTF
TGTGCCAGCAGCCCGCCGGGACAGGGAGCTGGCTACACCTTC
>.|TRBJ1-2|TRBV9|.
CASSIRTDGYTF
TGTGCCAGCAGCATTCGGACAGATGGCTACACCTTC
>TRBD2|TRBJ2-3|TRBV10-3|.
CAISKLAGADTQYF
TGTGCCATCAGTAAACTAGCGGGGGCAGATACGCAGTATTTT
>.|TRBJ1-1|TRBV4-1|few
CASSQSGSEAFF
TGCGCCAGCAGCCAGAGCGGGTCTGAAGCTTTCTTT
>TRBD1|TRBJ2-5|TRBV7-9|.
CASSTGTGLAETQYF
TGTGCCAGCAGCACCGGGACAGGGCTCGCGGAGACCCAGTACTTC
>.|TRBJ1-6|TRBV4-1|.
CASSPLAGNNSPLHF
TGCGCCAGCAGCCCGTTGGCAGGGAATAATTCCCCCCTCCACTTT
>TRBD2|TRBJ2-5|TRBV5-1|.
CASSPRSSGQETQYF
TGCGCCAGCAGCCCCCGGTCTAGCGGGCAAGAGACCCAGTACTTC
>TRBD1|TRBJ1-2|TRBV11-2|.
CASSSQDRNNYGYTF
TGTGCCAGCAGCTCCCAGGACAGGAACAACTATGGCTACACCTTC
>.|TRBJ2-3|TRBV7-3|.
CASSFRRFGATDTQYF
TGTGCCAGCAGCTTTCGTCGTTTCGGAGCAACAGATACGCAGTATTTT
>.|TRBJ1-2|TRBV18|.
CASSTTHLSNYGYTF
TGTGCCAGCTCTACCACCCACCTATCTAACTATGGCTACACCTTC
>.|TRBJ2-7|TRBV6-5|.
CASSYASGETKQYF
TGTGCCAGCAGTTACGCCTCCGGGGAAACCAAGCAGTACTTC
>.|TRBJ1-3|TRBV4-3|.
CASSQDGGNTIYF
TGCGCCAGCAGCCAAGATGGCGGAAACACCATATATTTT
>TRBD2|TRBJ2-7|TRBV11-2|.
CASSQIAGRYEQYF
TGTGCCAGCAGCCAAATAGCGGGCCGCTACGAGCAGTACTTC
>.|TRBJ2-1|TRBV4-1|.
CASSAGGGPYYEQFF
TGCGCCAGCAGCGCTGGCGGGGGCCCCTATTATGAGCAGTTCTTC
>TRBD2|TRBJ2-5|TRBV18|.
CASSPKFKPAGALGETQYF
TGTGCCAGCTCACCAAAATTTAAGCCAGCGGGGGCCCTTGGGGAGACCCAGTACTTC
>.|TRBJ2-2|TRBV6-4|once
CASSDRPRERGELFF
TGTGCCAGCAGTGACCGCCCCAGGGAAAGGGGGGAGCTGTTTTTT
>TRBD1|TRBJ2-2|TRBV18|.
CASSPLTGGDIAGELFF
TGTGCCAGCTCACCCTTGACAGGGGGCGATATTGCCGGGGAGCTGTTTTTT
>TRBD2|TRBJ2-7|TRBV18|.
CASSPLPSGTLWYEQYF
TGTGCCAGCTCACCACTTCCTAGCGGGACACTCTGGTACGAGCAGTACTTC
>.|TRBJ1-3|TRBV11-2|.
CASSLGTASGNTIYF
TGTGCCAGCAGCTTAGGTACTGCGTCTGGAAACACCATATATTTT